Sequencing of this TCR beta chain was carried out in a study of blood T cell repertoires in COVID-19. Study overall: Samples came from the United States, Italy and Spain, spanning acute and convalescent COVID-19. PBMCs, B-cell-depleted T cells, or T cells provided the cDNA or gDNA that made up the material.

Germline V gene sequence: CDR1 MNHNY, CDR2 SVGAGI (reference sequence). V lost 1 base and J 8 bases, leaving 20 bases between the germline ends. The CDR3 has 16 residues. Original handling: Reference gene primer amplification yielded estimated nucleated cell counts. Assay: immunoSEQ multiplex PCR; the TCRdb copy retains only in-frame clones and omits some. V and J calls and clone size are copied from that table; D and trimming were computed from the DNA. This repertoire shows over 250,000 clones, around nine tenths found once; its top ten account for around 9.5%. This receptor was taken from a man aged 40-49 years who had recovered from COVID-19. Sequencing used peripheral blood. This chain joins TRBV6-6 and TRBJ1-2, with a possible D match to TRBD1 (6 bases). In nucleotides, the CDR3 is TGTGCCAGCAGTTACTTCCGGGACACCAGGTCTTGGGGCTACACCTTC. Its translation: CASSYFRDTRSWGYTF.